The T cell receptor (beta chain) described here comes from a study of blood T cell repertoires in COVID-19. The overall study: Material from acute and convalescent COVID-19 was sourced from the United States, Italy and Spain. Sources were T cells, B-cell-depleted T cells, or PBMCs; the material itself was cDNA or gDNA.

Per the authors' pipeline: Estimates of nucleated cell counts were drawn from the amplification of reference gene primers. Sequencing used immunoSEQ multiplex PCR; TCRdb keeps in-frame clones, though not all of them. V, J and clone size derive from that table, while D and trimming were established from the DNA sequence. There are tens of thousands of clones in the sample; 74% occur only once, and roughly 27% lies in the top ten. This CDR3 spans 14 amino acids. Deletions cut 3 bases from V and 1 base from J, with 8 bases between. Germline loops: CDR1 LNHDA, CDR2 SQIVND (reference sequence). A single count supports this clone.

The TCR sequence derives from a woman older than 75 with acute or convalescent COVID-19. The source material was peripheral blood. The chain carries TRBV19 and TRBJ2-3; D not certain. CDR3 nucleotide sequence: TGTGCCAGTAGTATTGGGCAGGGCACAGATACGCAGTATTTT. Protein: CASSIGQGTDTQYF.